Below, 23 T cell receptor beta chains from the same sample are listed, as sequenced in a study of long-term antiretroviral therapy in people with HIV. At the survey level, the v3.0 immunoSEQ assay was run. Only in-frame clones appear in the TCRdb table, and some are missing; sequencing was by immunoSEQ multiplex PCR. The table includes approximately 30,000 clones, 70% to 90% detected once. Sequencing was performed on unsorted PBMCs, taken 0.8 years after starting antiretroviral therapy. The receptors were gathered from a woman aged 25 to 45 with HIV.

The DNA for the CDR3 is TGTGCCAGCAGCTTAGGGCCGGGACAGCTCCAGGCAGATACGCAGTATTTT. It encodes CASSLGPGQLQADTQYF. This rearrangement joins TRBV7-2 to TRBJ2-3; 7 bases map to TRBD1. The CDR3 runs 17 residues. Germline CDR1 reads SGHTA; CDR2 reads FQGNSA. J lost 4 bases, V lost 1 base, and 11 bases had no gene match.

This chain uses TRBV5-1 with TRBJ1-1; D is unresolved. The germline gives CDR1 SGHRS, CDR2 YFSETQ. Trimming took off 3 bases at V and 6 bases at J, with 18 bases between the two ends. The CDR3 runs 15 residues. CDR3 amino acids: CASSSDPDNWAEAFF. The CDR3, as DNA: TGCGCCAGCAGCTCTGACCCTGACAATTGGGCTGAAGCTTTCTTT.

This clone was observed a single time. The rearrangement joins TRBV5-3 to TRBJ2-1; possibly TRBD2 for D (6 bases). TRBV5-3 is an ORF for which the function is uncertain. Trimming removed 0 bases at V and 2 bases at J, with 12 bases between. The CDR3 length is 16 residues. The CDR3, as DNA: TGTGCCAGAAGCTTGGATGGGGGGTTAACCTACAATGAGCAGTTCTTC. Residues: CARSLDGGLTYNEQFF.

The chain joins TRBV29-1 to TRBJ2-5; the D gene is possibly TRBD2 (7 bases). The CDR3 covers 16 residues. V gave up 4 bases and J gave up 1 base, with 19 bases separating them. Germline lookup yields CDR1 SQVTM and CDR2 ANQGSEA. CDR3 bases: TGCAGCGTTGTACCCCAGGGGAGGGTTTTCCAAGAGACCCAGTACTTC. This gives the protein CSVVPQGRVFQETQYF.

This clone was found once. V gene TRBV5-6 combines with J gene TRBJ1-3; possible D gene TRBD1, 5 bases. The V gene's germline CDR1 is SGHDT and CDR2 YYEEEE. The CDR3 sequence is 17 residues long. Trimming cost V 5 bases and J 2 bases, with 20 bases left between them. CDR3 sequence: CASRLWFTGDAGNTIYF. The CDR3 region has the DNA TGTGCCAGCAGGTTGTGGTTTACAGGCGACGCTGGAAACACCATATATTTT. The full variable domain, with the rest looked up from reference TRBV5-6 and TRBJ1-3, is DAGVTQSPTHLIKTRGQQVTLRCSPKSGHDTVSWYQQALGQGPQFIFQYYEEEERQRGNFPDRFSGHQFPNYSSELNVNALLLGDSALYLCASRLWFTGDAGNTIYFGEGSWLTVV.

The chain uses TRBV9 and TRBJ1-1; 10 bases match TRBD1. The CDR3 runs 14 residues. With 2 bases clipped from V and 6 bases from J, the junction kept 4 bases outside the gene matches. CDR1 SGDLS and CDR2 YYNGEE come from the germline V gene. CDR3 protein: CASSVSDRGPEAFF. The DNA for the CDR3 is TGTGCCAGCAGCGTGTCCGACAGGGGGCCTGAAGCTTTCTTT. Full variable domain (outside the CDR3, taken from reference TRBV9 and TRBJ1-1): DSGVTQTPKHLITATGQRVTLRCSPRSGDLSVYWYQQSLDQGLQFLIQYYNGEERAKGNILERFSAQQFPDLHSELNLSSLELGDSALYFCASSVSDRGPEAFFGQGTRLTVV.

The chain joins TRBV2 to TRBJ2-2, with unresolved D. Trimming removed 4 bases from V and 1 base from J, with 4 bases in between. The germline V gene has CDR1 SNHLY and CDR2 FYNNEI. CDR3 length equals 13 residues. The CDR3 loop reads CASSGQNTGELFF. The CDR3, as DNA: TGTGCCAGCAGTGGACAGAACACCGGGGAGCTGTTTTTT.

This rearrangement joins TRBV27 to TRBJ2-1, with 11 bases aligning to TRBD1. J was trimmed by 7 bases and V by 4 bases; bases with no gene match: 3. From germline, CDR1 is MNHEY and CDR2 SMNVEV (reference sequence). The CDR3 sequence is 14 residues long. The CDR3 DNA sequence: TGTGCCAGCAGTTGGGGGACAGGGGGTAATGAGCAGTTCTTC. This translates into CASSWGTGGNEQFF.

V and J are TRBV19 and TRBJ2-2; D remains unclear. The CDR3 runs 15 residues. Deletions cut 1 base from V and 6 bases from J, with 12 bases between. The germline V gene encodes CDR1 LNHDA and CDR2 SQIVND (reference sequence). The CDR3 DNA is TGTGCCAGTAGTATAGGGTTCCTGGGATCCGGGGAGCTGTTTTTT. The encoded protein is CASSIGFLGSGELFF.

The count of this clone is one. The chain employs TRBV19 and TRBJ1-3, with 7 bases fitting TRBD1. Germline V lookup: CDR1 LNHDA, CDR2 SQIVND (reference sequence). V gave up 6 bases and J gave up 0 bases; unmatched junction bases: 17. This CDR3 has 19 residues. This CDR3 is CASSYPKTGLSRSGNTIYF. In DNA, the CDR3 is TGTGCCAGTAGCTATCCGAAGACAGGGCTCTCTCGCTCTGGAAACACCATATATTTT.

This chain uses TRBV10-3 with TRBJ2-7; no clear D gene. There are 11 residues in the CDR3. Per the germline V gene, CDR1 is ENHRY and CDR2 is SYGVKD. Between the trimmed V and J ends, which lost 6 bases and 9 bases, there was a span of 12 bases. DNA for the CDR3: TGTGCCATCAGGACACCGCTGGGGCAGTACTTC. This translates into CAIRTPLGQYF.

The V and J genes are TRBV7-9 and TRBJ1-1; no reliable D call. The germline gives CDR1 SEHNR, CDR2 FQNEAQ (reference sequence). This CDR3 spans 14 amino acids. The germline V and J ends were trimmed by 2 bases and 2 bases, with 9 bases remaining between them. DNA of the CDR3: TGTGCCAGCAGCTTATATCAGCCTAACACTGAAGCTTTCTTT. Its translation is CASSLYQPNTEAFF.

The chain carries TRBV19 and TRBJ2-2; 8 bases match TRBD1. This CDR3 has 14 residues. Losses at the gene ends were 7 bases for V and 7 bases for J; bases not matched to a gene: 8. Germline CDR1 and CDR2: LNHDA and SQIVND (reference sequence). The CDR3 spells CASTRRGQDGELFF. The DNA for the CDR3 is TGTGCCAGTACCCGCAGGGGGCAGGACGGGGAGCTGTTTTTT.

This chain connects TRBV7-2 to TRBJ1-2; 10 bases line up with TRBD1. The CDR3 has 14 amino acids. Unmatched junction bases numbered 1, after V lost 3 bases and J lost 3 bases. Germline lookup yields CDR1 SGHTA and CDR2 FQGNSA. The CDR3 spells CASSFGTGDYGYTF. DNA of the CDR3: TGTGCCAGCAGCTTTGGGACAGGGGACTATGGCTACACCTTC.

V is TRBV5-1 and J is TRBJ2-3; possibly TRBD1 or TRBD2 for D (5 bases each). Germline values: CDR1 SGHRS, CDR2 YFSETQ. Trimming removed 4 bases at V and 4 bases at J, with 19 bases between. This CDR3 is built from 16 residues. This CDR3 is CASSVDSSGRPDTQYF. The CDR3 DNA is TGCGCCAGCAGCGTGGACTCCTCGGGGCGTCCAGATACGCAGTATTTT.

This chain links TRBV30 with TRBJ2-4, with TRBD2 identical over 7 bases. The CDR3 covers 14 residues. Per germline, CDR1 GTSNPN and CDR2 SVGIG (reference sequence). The trim removed 0 bases at V and 5 bases at J, leaving 4 bases unmatched. CDR3 DNA sequence: TGTGCCTGGAGTGTAGCGGGGTGGCAAAACATTCAGTACTTC. As protein: CAWSVAGWQNIQYF.

The genes are TRBV29-1 and TRBJ1-1; weak D call: TRBD1 (5 bases). Between the trimmed V and J ends, which lost 5 bases and 0 bases, there was a span of 10 bases. Germline CDR1 is SQVTM and CDR2 is ANQGSEA. This CDR3 region has 13 residues. The CDR3 here is CSVLRQLNTEAFF. The CDR3 bases are TGCAGCGTTCTGAGACAGTTGAACACTGAAGCTTTCTTT.

The J gene is TRBJ1-2, the V gene TRBV6-5, with D possibly matching TRBD1 (6 bases). The V gene's germline CDR1 is MNHEY and CDR2 SVGAGI. The CDR3 totals 11 residues. V gave up 10 bases and J gave up 6 bases, with 12 bases separating them. The CDR3 DNA follows: TGTGCCACTTACAGGGAAAATGGCTACACCTTC. It yields the protein CATYRENGYTF.

The chain couples TRBV6-5 to TRBJ1-5; 9 bases line up with TRBD1. Losses at the gene ends were 6 bases for V and 4 bases for J; bases not matched to a gene: 7. This CDR3 spans 15 amino acids. Per germline, CDR1 MNHEY and CDR2 SVGAGI. In DNA, the CDR3 is TGTGCCAGCAGAACCGGGACAGGGCAGAATCAGCCCCAGCATTTT. As protein: CASRTGTGQNQPQHF.

CDR3 bases: TGTGCCAGCAGCTTGGAGTTCCGTTACGAGCAGTACTTC. Its translation: CASSLEFRYEQYF. This chain connects TRBV5-4 to TRBJ2-7; D is undetermined. V was pared by 0 bases and J by 4 bases, with 8 bases between. The length of the CDR3 is 13 residues. Germline loops: CDR1 SGHNT, CDR2 YYREEE (reference sequence). The full variable domain, its missing parts supplied by reference TRBV5-4 and TRBJ2-7, is ETGVTQSPTHLIKTRGQQVTLRCSSQSGHNTVSWYQQALGQGPQFIFQYYREEENGRGNFPPRFSGLQFPNYSSELNVNALELDDSALYLCASSLEFRYEQYFGPGTRLTVT.

The rearrangement uses TRBV4-1 and TRBJ2-7; possibly TRBD1 or TRBD2 for D (5 bases each). The germline gives CDR1 MGHRA, CDR2 YSYEKL. Deletions cut 0 bases from V and 4 bases from J, with 10 bases between. There are 14 residues in the CDR3. CDR3 residues: CASSQDWGMYEQYF. CDR3 bases: TGCGCCAGCAGCCAAGATTGGGGGATGTACGAGCAGTACTTC.

The chain recombines TRBV6-6 with TRBJ1-5; the D gene is possibly TRBD1 (6 bases). Trimming stripped 7 bases from V and 4 bases from J, with 14 bases between. The CDR3 totals 14 residues. Germline CDR1 is MNHNY and CDR2 is SVGAGI (reference sequence). CDR3 sequence: CASNARGANQPQHF. The CDR3 bases are TGTGCCAGCAATGCCAGGGGCGCAAATCAGCCCCAGCATTTT.

This clone was detected once. The chain links TRBV5-5 to TRBJ2-7; D uncertain. With 4 bases removed from V and 6 bases from J, the gap between germline ends came to 14 bases. Germline V gene lookup returns CDR1 SGHKS and CDR2 YYEKEE (reference sequence). This CDR3 comprises 13 residues. Here the CDR3 DNA reads TGTGCCAGCAGCCCAGGCCTCCTCCTCGAGCAGTACGTC. Encoded protein: CASSPGLLLEQYV.